The present entry profiles one TCR beta chain with its context. The CDR3 consists of 13 residues. V was clipped by 10 bases and J by 4 bases; unmatched bases: 6. Germline CDR1 is LNHDA and CDR2 is SQIVND (reference sequence). These data originate in a study of technical replicates of blood from a handful of donors. Data came from immunoSEQ multiplex PCR; TCRdb stores just in-frame clones and leaves some out. Of about 88,000 clones listed, about 94% are singletons. The sequence came from a human donor in good health. The sequencing input was T cells isolated from PBMCs. The gene calls are TRBV19 and TRBJ2-1; TRBD1 agrees at 8 bases. The CDR3 loop reads CATSRQGYNEQFF. In nucleotides, the CDR3 is TGTGCCACTTCTCGACAGGGGTACAATGAGCAGTTCTTC.